This T cell receptor (beta chain) stems from a study of blood T cell repertoires in COVID-19. Libraries were prepared by immunoSEQ multiplex PCR; TCRdb keeps only in-frame clonotypes and omits some of them. This table holds some 170,000 clones, 80% to 90% found once. CDR1 and CDR2 from the germline V gene are MDHEN and SYDVKM. CDR3 length: 13 residues. Trimming removed 6 bases at V and 4 bases at J, with 12 bases between. This rearrangement joins TRBV28 to TRBJ1-2; the D is unclear. The receptor was derived from a woman in her forties or fifties with acute or convalescent COVID-19. The sequenced sample consisted of peripheral blood. The CDR3 DNA reads as TGTGCCAGCAGCGCTGTTAGTCCCTATGGCTACACCTTC. Protein sequence: CASSAVSPYGYTF.